A selection of T cell receptor beta chains follows, all from one sample in a study of response to subunit inactivated influenza vaccine. TCRdb recomputed calls from the RT-PCR reads with MiXCR, one row per CDR3 protein. Of about 620,000 distinct CDR3 sequences in the sample, about 10% are singletons; the top ten hold 10%. This sample comprised PBMCs from blood, obtained on the day of vaccination. These receptors were collected from a man in his fifties or sixties who received an inactivated influenza vaccine. Both conserved end residues are part of each CDR3. The D gene is left open where the match is weak. Part of the rows lack a size; the others show once, few, many or a class for expanded clones.

clone_size	d_call	v_call	j_call	cdr3_aa	cdr3_nt
.	.	TRBV3-1	TRBJ1-5	CASSQGIRQAIKPQHF	TGTGCCAGCAGCCAAGGGATACGACAGGCCATCAAGCCCCAGCATTTT
many	.	TRBV20-1	TRBJ2-7	CSARDRTSSYEQYF	TGCAGTGCTAGAGACCGGACGAGCTCCTACGAGCAGTACTTC
.	.	TRBV12-3/TRBV12-4	TRBJ1-5	CASSFWALNQPQHF	TGTGCCAGCAGTTTCTGGGCACTCAATCAGCCCCAGCATTTT
.	TRBD1	TRBV3-1	TRBJ1-2	CASSQIYRGRGYTF	TGTGCCAGCAGCCAAATTTATAGGGGGCGCGGCTACACCTTC
once	.	TRBV18	TRBJ1-1	CASSPTHGGTEAFF	TGTGCCAGCTCACCAACGCACGGGGGCACTGAAGCTTTCTTT
.	TRBD1	TRBV4-1	TRBJ2-5	CASSPGQGPKTQYF	TGCGCCAGCAGCCCCGGACAGGGGCCGAAGACCCAGTACTTC
few	TRBD2	TRBV12-3/TRBV12-4	TRBJ2-2	CASSFGGLAGITGELFF	TGTGCCAGCAGTTTTGGCGGACTAGCGGGAATCACCGGGGAGCTGTTTTTT
few	.	TRBV5-1	TRBJ1-3	CASSGPGTYGNTIYF	TGCGCCAGCAGCGGGCCCGGGACGTATGGAAACACCATATATTTT
many	.	TRBV12-3/TRBV12-4	TRBJ2-3	CASSSSRTDTQYF	TGTGCCAGCAGTTCGAGTCGCACAGATACGCAGTATTTT
.	TRBD1	TRBV28	TRBJ2-2	CASRIGTANTGELFF	TGTGCCAGCAGGATCGGGACAGCCAACACCGGGGAGCTGTTTTTT
few	.	TRBV12-3/TRBV12-4	TRBJ1-3	CASNLGAYPSGGTIYF	TGTGCCAGCAACTTAGGGGCCTATCCTAGCGGGGGCACCATATATTTT
.	TRBD1	TRBV9	TRBJ2-5	CASSVTQQGAEETQYF	TGTGCCAGCAGCGTCACTCAACAGGGGGCCGAGGAGACCCAGTACTTC
few	.	TRBV20-1	TRBJ2-1	CSAQGPDSYNEQFF	TGCAGTGCTCAGGGACCCGACTCCTACAATGAGCAGTTCTTC
few	TRBD1	TRBV2	TRBJ1-1	CASSRQDRRTLNTEAFF	TGTGCCAGCAGTAGACAGGACAGGCGTACCTTGAACACTGAAGCTTTCTTT
.	.	TRBV7-8	TRBJ2-1	CASSHPRGANEQFF	TGTGCCAGCAGCCACCCCAGAGGCGCGAATGAGCAGTTCTTC